A selection of T cell receptor beta chains follows, all from one sample in a study of vaccination and CD4 T cells after COVID-19. TCRdb re-called the PCR reads with MiXCR, one entry per CDR3 protein. The table shows about 7,000 distinct CDR3 sequences, with around 46% occurring only once. Which antigens these TCRs recognize remains unknown. The sequencing input was CD4+ T cells from blood, cultured in vitro. All receptors derive from a human donor in good health. Each CDR3 is given with its conserved first and last residue. D genes are given only for firm matches. Expanded clones are given a class, and other clones once, few, many or no size at all.

V	D	J	size	CDR3	DNA
TRBV28	TRBD1	TRBJ1-1	-	CASSYQGASTEAFF	TGTGCCAGCAGTTACCAGGGGGCTAGTACTGAAGCTTTCTTT
TRBV7-2	-	TRBJ1-1	few	CASSIRQSTEAFF	TGTGCCAGCAGCATCCGACAGAGCACTGAAGCTTTCTTT
TRBV6-5	-	TRBJ2-1	-	CASSYAKGPVAVYNEQFF	TGTGCCAGCAGTTATGCGAAGGGACCGGTAGCGGTGTACAATGAGCAGTTCTTC
TRBV25-1	TRBD1	TRBJ1-6	-	CASSSGGGYSPLHF	TGTGCCAGCAGCTCAGGGGGCGGGTATTCACCCCTCCACTTT
TRBV6-5	-	TRBJ2-1	-	CASSYTVASLYNEQFF	TGTGCCAGCAGTTACACCGTTGCTTCCTTATACAATGAGCAGTTCTTC
TRBV27	-	TRBJ2-7	-	CASSLSWAGNYEQYF	TGTGCCAGCAGTTTAAGCTGGGCAGGGAACTACGAGCAGTACTTC
TRBV4-1	-	TRBJ2-7	once	CASSQVGGEQYF	TGCGCCAGCAGCCAAGTTGGTGGCGAGCAGTACTTC
TRBV20-1	-	TRBJ2-1	few	CSARRGSEDNEQFF	TGCAGTGCTAGGAGGGGGAGCGAAGACAATGAGCAGTTCTTC
TRBV7-6	TRBD2	TRBJ2-7	-	CASSLGGGEQYF	TGTGCCAGCAGCTTAGGGGGGGGCGAGCAGTACTTC
TRBV4-3	-	TRBJ2-4	-	CASSQEPRGLENIQYF	TGCGCCAGCAGCCAAGAGCCGAGAGGGCTCGAAAACATTCAGTACTTC
TRBV19	-	TRBJ1-1	-	CASSLLSAEAFF	TGTGCCAGTAGCCTCCTTTCTGCTGAAGCTTTCTTT
TRBV6-1	-	TRBJ2-3	-	CASSEAGSWSTQYF	TGTGCCAGCAGTGAAGCGGGTTCGTGGAGTACGCAGTATTTT
TRBV15	-	TRBJ1-1	few	CATSREGGPDRTFF	TGTGCCACCAGCAGAGAGGGGGGTCCAGACAGAACTTTCTTT
TRBV5-1	-	TRBJ1-6	-	CASSLALSGLQVNSPLHF	TGCGCCAGCAGCTTGGCCCTATCGGGCTTACAGGTTAATTCACCCCTCCACTTT
TRBV18	-	TRBJ2-2	-	CASSPTLRNTGELFF	TGTGCCAGCTCACCTACCCTCAGGAACACCGGGGAGCTGTTTTTT
TRBV10-1	-	TRBJ2-3	few	CASSGGTASSTDTQYF	TGCGCCAGCAGTGGGGGGACGGCTTCTAGCACAGATACGCAGTATTTT
TRBV20-1	-	TRBJ1-5	-	CSASEHQPQHF	TGCAGTGCGTCGGAACATCAGCCCCAGCATTTT
TRBV7-9	-	TRBJ2-3	-	CASSQPGRTRGMDTQYF	TGTGCCAGCAGCCAACCGGGGCGGACAAGGGGCATGGATACGCAGTATTTT
TRBV6-2/TRBV6-3	-	TRBJ2-5	-	CASSSFAVGETQYF	TGTGCCAGCAGTTCTTTCGCGGTAGGGGAGACCCAGTACTTC
TRBV19	TRBD2	TRBJ2-7	-	CASSLLAGAGEQYF	TGTGCCAGTAGTCTACTAGCGGGAGCTGGAGAGCAGTACTTC
TRBV7-2	-	TRBJ2-3	-	CASSLAPWGDTQYF	TGTGCCAGCAGCTTAGCCCCATGGGGAGATACGCAGTATTTT
TRBV12-3/TRBV12-4	-	TRBJ1-1	-	CASSSQGRGNTEAFF	TGTGCCAGCAGTTCACAGGGCAGGGGGAACACTGAAGCTTTCTTT
TRBV6-1	-	TRBJ1-4	-	CASTTGEATNEKLFF	TGTGCCAGCACCACCGGGGAGGCAACTAATGAAAAACTGTTTTTT
TRBV19	-	TRBJ1-5	medium-sized	CASGAGVQPQHF	TGTGCCAGTGGAGCAGGGGTCCAGCCCCAGCATTTT
TRBV6-1	TRBD1	TRBJ2-5	few	CASRATGGRLETQYF	TGTGCCAGCAGGGCGACAGGGGGTCGGCTGGAGACCCAGTACTTC